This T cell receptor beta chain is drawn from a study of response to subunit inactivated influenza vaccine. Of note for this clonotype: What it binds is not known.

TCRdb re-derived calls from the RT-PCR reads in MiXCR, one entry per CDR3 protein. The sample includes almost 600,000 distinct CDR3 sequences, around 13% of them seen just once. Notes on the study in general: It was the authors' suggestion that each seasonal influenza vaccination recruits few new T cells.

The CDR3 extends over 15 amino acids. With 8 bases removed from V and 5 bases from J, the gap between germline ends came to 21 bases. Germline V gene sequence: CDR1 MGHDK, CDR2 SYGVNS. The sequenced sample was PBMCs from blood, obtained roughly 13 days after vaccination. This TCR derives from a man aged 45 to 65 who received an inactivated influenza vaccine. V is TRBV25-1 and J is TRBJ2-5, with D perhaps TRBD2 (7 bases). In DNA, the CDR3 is TGTGCCAGCGGGACTATGAGGGGGGGGATGGAGACCCAGTACTTC. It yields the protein CASGTMRGGMETQYF.